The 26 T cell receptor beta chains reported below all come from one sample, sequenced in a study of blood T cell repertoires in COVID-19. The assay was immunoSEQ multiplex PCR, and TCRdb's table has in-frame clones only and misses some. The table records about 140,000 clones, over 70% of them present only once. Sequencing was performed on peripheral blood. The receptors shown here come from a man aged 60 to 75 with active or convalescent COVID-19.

In DNA form, the CDR3 reads TGTGCCAGCAGCCGGACAGGCGTTAATGAAAAACTGTTTTTT. This encodes CASSRTGVNEKLFF. The chain carries TRBV3-1 (or the pseudogene TRBV3-2) and TRBJ1-4, with 7 bases matching TRBD1. The CDR3 contains 14 residues. Germline V gene data show CDR1 as LGHDT and CDR2 as YNNKEL (reference sequence). The trim removed 4 bases at V and 4 bases at J, leaving 3 bases unmatched.

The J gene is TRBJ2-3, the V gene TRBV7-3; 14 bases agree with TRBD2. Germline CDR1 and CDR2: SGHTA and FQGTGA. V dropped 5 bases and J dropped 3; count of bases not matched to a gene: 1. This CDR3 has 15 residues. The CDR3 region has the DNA TGTGCCAGCAGCCGGACTAGCGGGAGGACAGATACGCAGTATTTT. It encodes CASSRTSGRTDTQYF.

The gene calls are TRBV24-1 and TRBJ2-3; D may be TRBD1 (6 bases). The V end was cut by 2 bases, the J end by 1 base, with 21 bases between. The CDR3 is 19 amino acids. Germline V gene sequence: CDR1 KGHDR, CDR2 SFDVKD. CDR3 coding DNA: TGTGCCACCAGTGATTCCCCATTTCGAGACAGGCAAGGCACAGATACGCAGTATTTT. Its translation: CATSDSPFRDRQGTDTQYF.

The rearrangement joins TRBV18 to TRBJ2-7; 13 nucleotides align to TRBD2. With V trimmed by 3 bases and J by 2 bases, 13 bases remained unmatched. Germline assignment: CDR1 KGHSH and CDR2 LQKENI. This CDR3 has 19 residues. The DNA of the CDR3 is TGTGCCAGCTCACCTCGGACTAGCGGGAGTAGAATAGGGGCCTACGAGCAGTACTTC. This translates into CASSPRTSGSRIGAYEQYF.

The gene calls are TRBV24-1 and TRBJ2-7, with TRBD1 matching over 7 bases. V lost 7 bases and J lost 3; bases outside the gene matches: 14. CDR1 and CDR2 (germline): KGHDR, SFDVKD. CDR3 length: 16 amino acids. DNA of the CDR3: TGTGCCACCAGCGAGTCCGGGACAGCAAAAATCTACGAGCAGTACTTC. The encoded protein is CATSESGTAKIYEQYF.

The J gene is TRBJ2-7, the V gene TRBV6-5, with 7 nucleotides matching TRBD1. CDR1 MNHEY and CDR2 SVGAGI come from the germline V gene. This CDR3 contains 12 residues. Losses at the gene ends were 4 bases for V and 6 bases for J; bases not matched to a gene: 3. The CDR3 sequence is CASSFTGAEQYF. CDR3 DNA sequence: TGTGCCAGCAGTTTTACAGGGGCCGAGCAGTACTTC.

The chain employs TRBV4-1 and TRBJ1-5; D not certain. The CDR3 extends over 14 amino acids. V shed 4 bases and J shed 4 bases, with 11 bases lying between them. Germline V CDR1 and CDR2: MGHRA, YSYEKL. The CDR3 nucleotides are TGCGCCAGCAGCCCGCGGGAGAGGAATCAGCCCCAGCATTTT. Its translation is CASSPRERNQPQHF.

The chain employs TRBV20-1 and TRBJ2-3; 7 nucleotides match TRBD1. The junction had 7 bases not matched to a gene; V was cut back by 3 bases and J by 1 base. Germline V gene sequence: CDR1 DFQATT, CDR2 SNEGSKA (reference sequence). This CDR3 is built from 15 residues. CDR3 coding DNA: TGCAGTGCTAGTAGGCGGCAGGGGGGCACAGATACGCAGTATTTT. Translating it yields CSASRRQGGTDTQYF.

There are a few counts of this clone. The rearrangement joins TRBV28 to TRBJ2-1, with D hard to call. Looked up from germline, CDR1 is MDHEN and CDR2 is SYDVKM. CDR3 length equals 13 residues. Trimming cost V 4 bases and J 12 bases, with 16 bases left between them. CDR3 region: CASSWLRPTGQFF. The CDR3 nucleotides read TGTGCCAGCAGTTGGCTCAGACCCACGGGGCAGTTCTTC.

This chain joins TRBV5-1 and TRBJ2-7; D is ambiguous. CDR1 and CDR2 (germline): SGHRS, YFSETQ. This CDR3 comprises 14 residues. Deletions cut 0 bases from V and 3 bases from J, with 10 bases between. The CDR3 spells CASSLEISSYEQYF. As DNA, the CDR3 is TGCGCCAGCAGCTTGGAAATTAGCAGCTACGAGCAGTACTTC.

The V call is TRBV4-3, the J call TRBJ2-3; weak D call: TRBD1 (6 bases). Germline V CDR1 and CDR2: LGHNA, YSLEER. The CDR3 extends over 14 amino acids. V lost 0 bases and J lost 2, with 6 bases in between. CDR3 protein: CASSQEGHTDTQYF. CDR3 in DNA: TGCGCCAGCAGCCAAGAGGGACACACAGATACGCAGTATTTT.

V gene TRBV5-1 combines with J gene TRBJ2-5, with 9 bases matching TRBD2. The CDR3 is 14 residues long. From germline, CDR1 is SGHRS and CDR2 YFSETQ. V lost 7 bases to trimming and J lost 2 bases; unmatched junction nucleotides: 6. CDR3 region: CASALTSGQETQYF. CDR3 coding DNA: TGCGCCAGCGCCTTGACTAGCGGTCAAGAGACCCAGTACTTC. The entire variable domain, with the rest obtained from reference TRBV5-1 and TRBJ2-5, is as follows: KAGVTQTPRYLIKTRGQQVTLSCSPISGHRSVSWYQQTPGQGLQFLFEYFSETQRNKGNFPGRFSGRQFSNSRSEMNVSTLELGDSALYLCASALTSGQETQYFGPGTRLLVL.

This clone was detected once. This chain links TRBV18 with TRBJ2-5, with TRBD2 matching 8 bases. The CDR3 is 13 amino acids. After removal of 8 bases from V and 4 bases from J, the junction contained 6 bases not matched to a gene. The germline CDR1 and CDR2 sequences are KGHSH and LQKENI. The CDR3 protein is CASNGGALETQYF. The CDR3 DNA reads TGTGCCAGCAACGGGGGGGCGTTAGAGACCCAGTACTTC.

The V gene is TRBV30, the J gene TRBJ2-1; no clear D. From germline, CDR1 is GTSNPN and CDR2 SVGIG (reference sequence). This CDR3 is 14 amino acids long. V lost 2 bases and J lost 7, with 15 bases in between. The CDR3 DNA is TGTGCCTGGAGTTCCTCGAGAAACCTGAATGAGCAGTTCTTC. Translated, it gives CAWSSSRNLNEQFF.

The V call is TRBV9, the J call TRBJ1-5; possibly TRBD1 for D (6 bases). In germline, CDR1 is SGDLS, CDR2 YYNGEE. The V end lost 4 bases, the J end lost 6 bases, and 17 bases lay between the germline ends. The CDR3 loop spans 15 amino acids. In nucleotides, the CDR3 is TGTGCCAGCAGCCCGCGCCCAGGGGTTGGTCAGCCCCAGCATTTT. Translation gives CASSPRPGVGQPQHF. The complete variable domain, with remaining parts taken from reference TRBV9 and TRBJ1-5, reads DSGVTQTPKHLITATGQRVTLRCSPRSGDLSVYWYQQSLDQGLQFLIQYYNGEERAKGNILERFSAQQFPDLHSELNLSSLELGDSALYFCASSPRPGVGQPQHFGDGTRLSIL.

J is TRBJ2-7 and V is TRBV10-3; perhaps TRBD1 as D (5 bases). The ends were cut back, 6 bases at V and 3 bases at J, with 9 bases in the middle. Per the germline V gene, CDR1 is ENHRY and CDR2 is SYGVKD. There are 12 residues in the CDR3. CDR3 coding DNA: TGTGCCATCAGCGAAGACAGCTACGAGCAGTACTTC. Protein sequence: CAISEDSYEQYF.

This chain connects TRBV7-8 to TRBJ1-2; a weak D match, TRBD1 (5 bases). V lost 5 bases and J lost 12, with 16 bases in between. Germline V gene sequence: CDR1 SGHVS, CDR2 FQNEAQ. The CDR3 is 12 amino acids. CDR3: CASSPLGGWHTF. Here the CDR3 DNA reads TGTGCCAGCAGCCCCCTGGGGGGTTGGCACACCTTC.

DNA of the CDR3: TGTGCCAGCAGCCACTTATCGGCGGGGAGCACAGATACGCAGTATTTT. Amino acid sequence: CASSHLSAGSTDTQYF. The rearrangement joins TRBV11-2 to TRBJ2-3, with TRBD2 as a possible D gene (6 bases). V was cut by 5 bases and J by 0 bases, with 15 bases left in between. This CDR3 has 16 residues. CDR1 and CDR2 (germline): SGHAT, FQNNGV. Using reference TRBV11-2 and TRBJ2-3 for the parts outside the CDR3, the full variable domain is EAGVAQSPRYKIIEKRQSVAFWCNPISGHATLYWYQQILGQGPKLLIQFQNNGVVDDSQLPKDRFSAERLKGVDSTLKIQPAKLEDSAVYLCASSHLSAGSTDTQYFGPGTRLTVL.

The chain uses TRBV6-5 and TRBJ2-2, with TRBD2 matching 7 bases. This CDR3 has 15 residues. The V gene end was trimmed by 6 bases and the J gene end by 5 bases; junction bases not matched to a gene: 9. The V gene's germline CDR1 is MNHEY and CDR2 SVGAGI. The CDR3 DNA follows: TGTGCCAGCAGCCCCGGGGAGGGAAGAACCGGGGAGCTGTTTTTT. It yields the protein CASSPGEGRTGELFF.

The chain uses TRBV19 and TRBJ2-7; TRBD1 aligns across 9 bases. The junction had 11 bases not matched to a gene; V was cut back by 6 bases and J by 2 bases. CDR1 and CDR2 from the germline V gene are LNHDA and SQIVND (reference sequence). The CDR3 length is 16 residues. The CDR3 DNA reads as TGTGCCAGTAGCCGCTCCACCGGGACAGGGACCTACGAGCAGTACTTC. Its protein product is CASSRSTGTGTYEQYF.

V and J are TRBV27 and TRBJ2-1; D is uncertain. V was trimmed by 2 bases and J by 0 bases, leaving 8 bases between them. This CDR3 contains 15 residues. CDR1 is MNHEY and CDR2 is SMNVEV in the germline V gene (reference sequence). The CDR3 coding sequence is TGTGCCAGCAGTTTAGGCGCGGTCTCCTACAATGAGCAGTTCTTC. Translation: CASSLGAVSYNEQFF.

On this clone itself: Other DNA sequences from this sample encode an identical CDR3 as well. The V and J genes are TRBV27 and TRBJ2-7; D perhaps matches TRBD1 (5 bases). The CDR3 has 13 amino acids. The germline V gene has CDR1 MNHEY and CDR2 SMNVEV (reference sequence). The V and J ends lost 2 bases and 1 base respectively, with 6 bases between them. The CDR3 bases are TGTGCCAGCAGTTTACAGGGTTCCTACGAGCAGTACTTC. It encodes CASSLQGSYEQYF.

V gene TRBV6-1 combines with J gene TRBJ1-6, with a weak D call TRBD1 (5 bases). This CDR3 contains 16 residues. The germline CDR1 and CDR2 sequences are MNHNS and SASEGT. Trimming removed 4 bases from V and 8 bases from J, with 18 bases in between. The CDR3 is CASSAAASGTYSPLHF. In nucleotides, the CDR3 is TGTGCCAGCAGTGCCGCGGCGTCCGGGACTTATTCACCCCTCCACTTT.

CDR3 DNA sequence: TGTGCTAGTGGTTTGTCCACGACAGGGGACAAAACCTACGAGCAGTACTTC. It specifies CASGLSTTGDKTYEQYF. The chain links TRBV12-5 to TRBJ2-7; TRBD1 aligns across 8 bases. The CDR3 runs to 17 residues. V dropped 2 bases and J dropped 2; count of bases not matched to a gene: 11. Germline V gene data show CDR1 as LGHNT and CDR2 as FRNRAP.

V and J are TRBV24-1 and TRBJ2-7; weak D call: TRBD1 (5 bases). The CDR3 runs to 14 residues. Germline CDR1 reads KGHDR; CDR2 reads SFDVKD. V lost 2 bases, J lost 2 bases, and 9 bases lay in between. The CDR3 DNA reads TGTGCCACCAGTGATTCAGGGCCCACCTACGAGCAGTACTTC. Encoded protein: CATSDSGPTYEQYF.

CDR3 protein: CASSLRGAGASEQYF. In DNA form, the CDR3 reads TGTGCCAGCAGCCTCAGGGGAGCGGGAGCGAGCGAGCAGTACTTC. The gene calls are TRBV14 and TRBJ2-7; 8 bases fit TRBD2. The germline V gene encodes CDR1 SGHDN and CDR2 FVKESK. CDR3 length equals 15 residues. The junction had 11 bases not matched to a gene; V was cut back by 4 bases and J by 6 bases.